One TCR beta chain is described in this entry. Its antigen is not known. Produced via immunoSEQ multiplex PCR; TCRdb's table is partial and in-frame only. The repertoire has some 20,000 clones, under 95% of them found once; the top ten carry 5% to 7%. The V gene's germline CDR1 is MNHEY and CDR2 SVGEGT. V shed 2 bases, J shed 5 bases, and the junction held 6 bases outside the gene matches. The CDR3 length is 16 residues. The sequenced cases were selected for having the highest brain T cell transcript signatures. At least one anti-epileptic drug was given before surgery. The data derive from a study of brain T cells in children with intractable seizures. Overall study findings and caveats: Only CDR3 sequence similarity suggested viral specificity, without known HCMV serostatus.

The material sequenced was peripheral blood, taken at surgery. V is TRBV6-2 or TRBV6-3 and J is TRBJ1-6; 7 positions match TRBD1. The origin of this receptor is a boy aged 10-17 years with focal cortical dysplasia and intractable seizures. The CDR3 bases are TGTGCCAGCAGTTACACCGGGACAGAGGATAATTCACCCCTCCACTTT. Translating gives CASSYTGTEDNSPLHF.